This TCR beta chain was recorded in a study of blood T cell repertoires in COVID-19. Study context: Donors in the United States, Italy and Spain gave samples during acute or convalescent COVID-19. T cells, B-cell-depleted T cells, or PBMCs provided the cDNA or gDNA that served as material.

Original processing methods: Amplification from reference gene primers served as the basis for estimated nucleated cell counts. Clones were read by immunoSEQ multiplex PCR, and TCRdb kept only the in-frame ones, dropping some. V and J calls and clone size are as listed in that table; D and trimming were resolved from the DNA. The table has approximately 150,000 clones, 70% to 90% seen once. V was trimmed by 3 bases and J by 0 bases, leaving 21 bases between them. The germline V gene encodes CDR1 LGHDT and CDR2 YNNKEL (reference sequence). This CDR3 spans 20 amino acids. The sequenced sample consisted of peripheral blood. The clonotype originates from a human donor in a cohort sampled during active COVID-19. The V gene is TRBV3-1 (or the pseudogene TRBV3-2), the J gene TRBJ2-6, with D perhaps matching TRBD1 (5 bases). This CDR3 reads CASSHRVIRSLTSGANVLTF. CDR3 nucleotide sequence: TGTGCCAGCAGCCACAGGGTAATAAGGTCTCTCACCTCTGGGGCCAACGTCCTGACTTTC.